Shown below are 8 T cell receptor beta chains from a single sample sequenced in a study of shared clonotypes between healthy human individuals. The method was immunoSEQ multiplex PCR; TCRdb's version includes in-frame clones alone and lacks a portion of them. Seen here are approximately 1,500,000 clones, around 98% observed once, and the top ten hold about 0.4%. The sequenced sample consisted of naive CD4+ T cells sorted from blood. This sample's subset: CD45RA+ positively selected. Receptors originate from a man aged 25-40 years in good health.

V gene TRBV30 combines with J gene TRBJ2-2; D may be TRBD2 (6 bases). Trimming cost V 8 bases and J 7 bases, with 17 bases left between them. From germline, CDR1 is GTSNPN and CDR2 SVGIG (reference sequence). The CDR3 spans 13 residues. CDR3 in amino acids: CAMARGFVGELFF. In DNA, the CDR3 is TGTGCCATGGCGCGGGGATTCGTCGGGGAGCTGTTTTTT.

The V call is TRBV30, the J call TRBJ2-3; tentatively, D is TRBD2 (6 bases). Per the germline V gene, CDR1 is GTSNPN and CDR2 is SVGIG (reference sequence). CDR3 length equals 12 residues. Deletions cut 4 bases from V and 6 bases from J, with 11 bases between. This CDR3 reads CAWNSGGDTQYF. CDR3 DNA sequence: TGTGCCTGGAATAGCGGAGGGGATACGCAGTATTTT.

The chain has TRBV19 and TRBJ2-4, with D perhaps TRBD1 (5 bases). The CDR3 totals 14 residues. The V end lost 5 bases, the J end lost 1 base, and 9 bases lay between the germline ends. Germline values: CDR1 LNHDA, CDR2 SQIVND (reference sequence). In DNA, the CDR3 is TGTGCCAGTAGTGGGCAGGGTGCCAAAAACATTCAGTACTTC. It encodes CASSGQGAKNIQYF.

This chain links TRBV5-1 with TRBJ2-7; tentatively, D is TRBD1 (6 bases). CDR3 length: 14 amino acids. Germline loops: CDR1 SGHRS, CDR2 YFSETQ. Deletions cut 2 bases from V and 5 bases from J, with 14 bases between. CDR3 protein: CASSFRGEGDEQYF. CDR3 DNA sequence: TGCGCCAGCAGCTTCAGGGGCGAGGGGGACGAGCAGTACTTC.

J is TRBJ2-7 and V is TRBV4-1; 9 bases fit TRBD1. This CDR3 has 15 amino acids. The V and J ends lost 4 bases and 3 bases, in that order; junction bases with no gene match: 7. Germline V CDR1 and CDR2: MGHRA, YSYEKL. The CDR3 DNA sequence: TGCGCCAGCAGCCTGTTACAGGGGGCACACTACGAGCAGTACTTC. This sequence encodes CASSLLQGAHYEQYF.

The CDR3 region is CASSITWTDNEQFF. In nucleotides, the CDR3 is TGTGCCAGTAGTATCACTTGGACCGACAATGAGCAGTTCTTC. V usage is TRBV19 and J usage is TRBJ2-1, with no clear D. Looked up from germline, CDR1 is LNHDA and CDR2 is SQIVND (reference sequence). Trimming removed 3 bases from V and 5 bases from J, with 11 bases in between. The CDR3 is 14 residues long.

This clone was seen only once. In DNA, the CDR3 is TGCGCCAGCAGCTTCGGGCGGAATGCTCTTTACAATGAGCAGTTCTTC. Translated: CASSFGRNALYNEQFF. The chain uses TRBV5-1 and TRBJ2-1, with unresolved D. The V gene's germline CDR1 is SGHRS and CDR2 YFSETQ. V lost 2 bases and J lost 4, with 16 bases in between. CDR3 length: 16 residues. The entire variable domain, with the rest obtained from reference TRBV5-1 and TRBJ2-1, is as follows: KAGVTQTPRYLIKTRGQQVTLSCSPISGHRSVSWYQQTPGQGLQFLFEYFSETQRNKGNFPGRFSGRQFSNSRSEMNVSTLELGDSALYLCASSFGRNALYNEQFFGPGTRLTVL.

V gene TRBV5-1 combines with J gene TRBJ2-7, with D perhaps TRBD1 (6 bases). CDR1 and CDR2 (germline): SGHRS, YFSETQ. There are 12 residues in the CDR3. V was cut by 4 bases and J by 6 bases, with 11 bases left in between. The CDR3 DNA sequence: TGCGCCAGCAGCAGCACAGGGCGCGAGCAGTACTTC. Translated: CASSSTGREQYF.